A single sample is the source of the 27 T cell receptor beta chains below, sequenced in a study of blood T cell repertoires in COVID-19. Clones were sequenced by immunoSEQ multiplex PCR, and TCRdb holds only the in-frame ones, with some missing. Of approximately 260,000 clones in the sample, about 86% were seen once. Sequencing used peripheral blood. Receptor source: a man younger than 35 with active or convalescent COVID-19.

The chain has TRBV5-1 and TRBJ2-7; D is possibly TRBD2 (6 bases). Trimming stripped 4 bases from V and 0 bases from J, with 11 bases between. Germline CDR1 and CDR2: SGHRS and YFSETQ. The CDR3 spans 14 residues. This CDR3 is CASSGQGLSYEQYF. CDR3 in DNA: TGCGCCAGCAGCGGTCAGGGACTCTCCTACGAGCAGTACTTC.

V and J are TRBV5-1 and TRBJ1-2; TRBD1 agrees at 7 bases. Germline lookup yields CDR1 SGHRS and CDR2 YFSETQ. Germline trimming cut 6 bases from V and 4 bases from J; bases unmatched to any gene: 6. This CDR3 has 13 amino acids. CDR3 amino acids: CASNGQDVYGYTF. CDR3 nucleotide sequence: TGCGCCAGCAACGGACAGGACGTCTATGGCTACACCTTC.

This clone was seen a few times. The chain recombines TRBV6-4 with TRBJ1-1, with D maybe TRBD1 (5 bases). Germline loops: CDR1 MRHNA, CDR2 SNTAGT. The V gene lost 3 bases and the J gene lost 1 base, with 6 bases spanning the gap. This CDR3 contains 13 residues. Written as DNA, the CDR3 is TGTGCCAGCAGTGAAACAGGGAACACTGAAGCTTTCTTT. Protein product: CASSETGNTEAFF.

This chain uses TRBV5-1 with TRBJ2-5; 7 bases agree with TRBD1. The CDR3 runs 15 residues. The junction had 7 bases not matched to a gene; V was cut back by 1 base and J by 4 bases. Germline CDR1 and CDR2: SGHRS and YFSETQ. The CDR3: CASSLQGQLRETQYF. DNA for the CDR3: TGCGCCAGCAGCTTGCAGGGACAGTTGAGAGAGACCCAGTACTTC.

The J gene is TRBJ1-5, the V gene TRBV12-5; 7 nucleotides agree with TRBD1. Losses at the gene ends were 7 bases for V and 3 bases for J; bases not matched to a gene: 21. CDR1 is LGHNT and CDR2 is FRNRAP in the germline V gene. The CDR3 is 19 amino acids. CDR3 bases: TGTGCTAGTGAGACTGAACTACTGGGGACAGATAACCTCAATCAGCCCCAGCATTTT. It is translated as CASETELLGTDNLNQPQHF.

J is TRBJ2-5 and V is TRBV5-1, with a tentative D call TRBD2 (6 bases). V was pared by 5 bases and J by 4 bases, with 15 bases between. CDR3 length: 14 amino acids. The germline V gene encodes CDR1 SGHRS and CDR2 YFSETQ. The chain's CDR3 is CASSNGGGLETQYF. The CDR3 DNA sequence: TGCGCCAGCAGTAACGGAGGAGGGTTAGAGACCCAGTACTTC.

The chain recombines TRBV18 with TRBJ2-3; the match to TRBD2 covers 10 bases. Germline trimming cut 6 bases from V and 10 bases from J; bases unmatched to any gene: 10. Germline assignment: CDR1 KGHSH and CDR2 LQKENI. The CDR3 loop spans 14 amino acids. The chain's CDR3 is CASSLPSGGPSQYF. The CDR3 DNA is TGTGCCAGCTCGCTCCCTAGCGGGGGCCCCTCGCAGTATTTT.

A single count supports this clone. The chain has TRBV9 and TRBJ2-2; D may be TRBD2 (6 bases). In germline, CDR1 is SGDLS, CDR2 YYNGEE. The CDR3 length is 14 residues. Trimming removed 6 bases from V and 3 bases from J, with 12 bases in between. The CDR3 DNA follows: TGTGCCAGCAAGAGGCAGCGGGACACCGGGGAGCTGTTTTTT. The encoded protein is CASKRQRDTGELFF.

The chain carries TRBV28 and TRBJ2-7; 9 bases fit TRBD1. The junction had 8 bases not matched to a gene; V was cut back by 5 bases and J by 6 bases. The CDR3 extends over 14 amino acids. CDR1 and CDR2 from the germline V gene are MDHEN and SYDVKM. In nucleotides, the CDR3 is TGTGCCAGCAGTCTCCCCGGGACAGGGTCCGAGCAGTACTTC. Translating it yields CASSLPGTGSEQYF.

The genes are TRBV28 and TRBJ1-2; 7 bases agree with TRBD1. The CDR3 sequence is 13 residues long. The V gene's germline CDR1 is MDHEN and CDR2 SYDVKM. Trimming took 4 bases from V and 10 from J; bases not matched to a gene: 9. The CDR3 region has the DNA TGTGCCAGCAGTTCGGGACAGAAAACCGTCTACACCTTC. This translates into CASSSGQKTVYTF.

The gene calls are TRBV11-3 and TRBJ2-3, with 8 bases identical to TRBD2. The CDR3 totals 18 residues. The V and J ends lost 4 bases and 2 bases, in that order; junction bases with no gene match: 14. The germline V gene has CDR1 SGHNT and CDR2 YENEEA. CDR3 bases: TGTGCCAGCAGCTCGCAAACCGGGACTAGAGTATACACAGATACGCAGTATTTT. As protein: CASSSQTGTRVYTDTQYF. The variable domain in full, with the rest retrieved from reference TRBV11-3 and TRBJ2-3, is EAGVVQSPRYKIIEKKQPVAFWCNPISGHNTLYWYLQNLGQGPELLIRYENEEAVDDSQLPKDRFSAERLKGVDSTLKIQPAELGDSAVYLCASSSQTGTRVYTDTQYFGPGTRLTVL.

The chain joins TRBV5-5 to TRBJ2-1; 9 nucleotides agree with TRBD1. This CDR3 region has 11 residues. V was clipped by 4 bases and J by 13 bases; unmatched bases: 3. Germline V CDR1 and CDR2: SGHKS, YYEKEE (reference sequence). CDR3 protein: CASSPQGAQFF. The CDR3 DNA sequence: TGTGCCAGCAGCCCACAGGGGGCCCAGTTCTTC.

The chain uses TRBV11-3 and TRBJ1-1, with TRBD1 as a possible D gene (6 bases). This CDR3 contains 13 residues. CDR1 SGHNT and CDR2 YENEEA come from the germline V gene. The ends were cut back, 1 base at V and 3 bases at J, with 6 bases in the middle. CDR3 bases: TGTGCCAGCAGCTTAGCAGGGGACACTGAAGCTTTCTTT. Translated, it gives CASSLAGDTEAFF.

The V and J genes are TRBV5-1 and TRBJ1-5; 8 nucleotides match TRBD1. Germline V CDR1 and CDR2: SGHRS, YFSETQ. With 2 bases clipped from V and 5 bases from J, the junction kept 3 bases outside the gene matches. This CDR3 region has 14 residues. Here the CDR3 reads CASSFSGGDQPQHF. As DNA, the CDR3 is TGCGCCAGCAGCTTTTCAGGGGGCGATCAGCCCCAGCATTTT.

The J gene is TRBJ2-7, the V gene TRBV5-1, with 9 bases identical to TRBD2. The germline V gene has CDR1 SGHRS and CDR2 YFSETQ. V lost 3 bases, J lost 3 bases, and 7 bases stayed unmatched. The CDR3 runs to 15 residues. The chain's CDR3 is CASSCPERGVYEQYF. The CDR3 bases are TGCGCCAGCAGCTGTCCCGAGCGGGGGGTCTACGAGCAGTACTTC.

The J gene is TRBJ2-5, the V gene TRBV5-1, with TRBD2 matching 11 bases. This CDR3 has 15 residues. The V gene's germline CDR1 is SGHRS and CDR2 YFSETQ. Losses at the gene ends were 1 base for V and 5 bases for J; bases not matched to a gene: 4. The CDR3 DNA is TGCGCCAGCAGCTTGACTAGCGGGAGTAGGGAGACCCAGTACTTC. Protein sequence: CASSLTSGSRETQYF.

The chain links TRBV24-1 to TRBJ2-1; weak D call: TRBD2 (6 bases). CDR3 length: 15 residues. V lost 1 base, J lost 6 bases, and 12 bases lay in between. From germline, CDR1 is KGHDR and CDR2 SFDVKD. DNA for the CDR3: TGTGCCACCAGTGATTTTGTGGGGAGGTCCAATGAGCAGTTCTTC. It encodes CATSDFVGRSNEQFF.

There are a few counts of this clone. The chain employs TRBV5-6 and TRBJ1-1; D uncertain. The CDR3 is 14 residues long. Trimming cost V 6 bases and J 2 bases, with 14 bases left between them. Germline V gives CDR1 SGHDT, CDR2 YYEEEE. CDR3 sequence: CASTTRAVNTEAFF. The CDR3 nucleotides are TGTGCCAGCACCACGAGGGCGGTAAACACTGAAGCTTTCTTT.

Of note for this clone: The junction does not match germline at one end; this may be a read error. The chain combines TRBV2 with TRBJ1-4, with 7 nucleotides matching TRBD1. This CDR3 comprises 14 residues. The germline gives CDR1 SNHLY, CDR2 FYNNEI. The CDR3 spells CATSPTGRHEKLFF. CDR3 nucleotides: TGTGCCACCAGTCCGACAGGGAGACATGAAAAACTGTTTTTT.

To note about this clone: One end of the junction fails to match germline, which may point to a read error. The genes are TRBV3-1 (or the pseudogene TRBV3-2) and TRBJ2-5; TRBD2 aligns across 8 bases. The germline CDR1 and CDR2 sequences are LGHDT and YNNKEL (reference sequence). This CDR3 is 14 amino acids long. CDR3 in DNA: TGTGCCCGCAGCCATGCCGGGGGGGGAGGGACCCAGTACTTC. This translates into CARSHAGGGGTQYF.

The chain is built from TRBV19 and TRBJ2-2; D perhaps matches TRBD2 (5 bases). Trimming left V 7 bases short and J 1 base short, with 13 bases between. The CDR3 is 15 residues long. Germline CDR1 is LNHDA and CDR2 is SQIVND (reference sequence). The CDR3 DNA follows: TGTGCCAGTAACAACCCCGGGGAGAACACCGGGGAGCTGTTTTTT. Protein sequence: CASNNPGENTGELFF.

This clone has just a few counts. J is TRBJ2-2 and V is TRBV6-4; 8 nucleotides agree with TRBD2. V shed 4 bases and J 3 bases; nucleotides not matched to a gene: 4. CDR3 size: 15 residues. In germline, CDR1 is MRHNA, CDR2 SNTAGT. The CDR3 loop is CASSVRAGDTGELFF. The DNA of the CDR3 is TGTGCCAGCAGTGTTCGAGCGGGAGACACCGGGGAGCTGTTTTTT.

The chain carries TRBV28 and TRBJ1-1; 10 bases map to TRBD1. This CDR3 contains 14 residues. CDR1 and CDR2 (germline): MDHEN, SYDVKM. V lost 5 bases to trimming and J lost 6 bases; unmatched junction nucleotides: 6. CDR3 DNA: TGTGCCAGCAGTACGGGACAGGGGAGCTCTGAAGCTTTCTTT. Translation gives CASSTGQGSSEAFF.

In its sample, this clone was seen once. CDR3 region: CASRSTGPAEAFF. The CDR3, as DNA: TGTGCCAGCCGGTCGACAGGGCCCGCTGAAGCTTTCTTT. The rearrangement uses TRBV2 and TRBJ1-1; 7 nucleotides match TRBD1. Germline V gene lookup returns CDR1 SNHLY and CDR2 FYNNEI. Losses at the gene ends were 8 bases for V and 6 bases for J; bases not matched to a gene: 9. The CDR3 totals 13 residues.

This chain uses TRBV10-3 with TRBJ1-3; D ambiguous. This CDR3 spans 17 amino acids. The V end lost 5 bases, the J end lost 0 bases, and 17 bases lay between the germline ends. CDR1 and CDR2 (germline): ENHRY, SYGVKD. The CDR3 coding sequence is TGTGCCATCAGTAGCACCCGGTGGGAGAGCTCTGGAAACACCATATATTTT. Protein sequence: CAISSTRWESSGNTIYF.

The rearrangement uses TRBV7-9 and TRBJ1-1, with D perhaps TRBD1 (5 bases). In germline, CDR1 is SEHNR, CDR2 FQNEAQ (reference sequence). Trimming took off 2 bases at V and 3 bases at J, with 13 bases between the two ends. The CDR3 runs 15 residues. The CDR3 nucleotides read TGTGCCAGCAGCTTAAGGCAGGGAGGGGACACTGAAGCTTTCTTT. Translation: CASSLRQGGDTEAFF.

The V gene is TRBV10-1, the J gene TRBJ2-2; D remains unclear. From germline, CDR1 is WNHNN and CDR2 SYGVQD (reference sequence). The CDR3 totals 14 residues. The V end lost 0 bases, the J end lost 6 bases, and 8 bases lay between the germline ends. The CDR3 region has the DNA TGCGCCAGCAGTGAGTCCAGGTCGTCCGGGGAGCTGTTTTTT. Protein sequence: CASSESRSSGELFF.